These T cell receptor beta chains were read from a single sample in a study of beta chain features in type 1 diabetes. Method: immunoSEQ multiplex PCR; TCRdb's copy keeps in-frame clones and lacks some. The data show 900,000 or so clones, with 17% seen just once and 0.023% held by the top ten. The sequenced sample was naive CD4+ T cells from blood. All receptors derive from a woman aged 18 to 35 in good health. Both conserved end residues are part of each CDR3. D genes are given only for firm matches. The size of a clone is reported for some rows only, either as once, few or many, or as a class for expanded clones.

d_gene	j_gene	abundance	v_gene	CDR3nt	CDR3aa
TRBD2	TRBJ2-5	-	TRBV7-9	TGTGCCAGCAGCCCCGTAGCGGGAAGGGAGACCCAGTACTTC	CASSPVAGRETQYF
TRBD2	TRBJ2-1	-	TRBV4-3	TGCGCCAGCAGCCAAGCCGGGACTAGCGGGAGGAGGGGATTGGGTGAGCAGTTCTTC	CASSQAGTSGRRGLGEQFF
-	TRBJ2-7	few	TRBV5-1	TGCGCCAGTACGCAAGTGGCAGGCGGATCCTACGAGCAGTACTTC	CASTQVAGGSYEQYF
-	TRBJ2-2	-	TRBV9	TGTGCCAGCAGCATCGGGCCTTCGCCCACCGGGGAGCTGTTTTTT	CASSIGPSPTGELFF
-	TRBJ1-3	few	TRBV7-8	TGTGCCAGCAGCTTTGCAGGGCTCTCTGGAAACACCATATATTTT	CASSFAGLSGNTIYF
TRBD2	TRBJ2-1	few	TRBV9	TGTGCCAGCAGCGTAGCTAGCGGGAGTAGCGATGAGCAGTTCTTC	CASSVASGSSDEQFF
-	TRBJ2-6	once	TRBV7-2	TGTGCCAGCAGCTTAGGGCGGAGTACCTCTGGGGCCAACGTCCTGACTTTC	CASSLGRSTSGANVLTF
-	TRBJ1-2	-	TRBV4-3	TGCGCCAGCAGCCAAGATTTGTCAGATTCCTATGGCTACACCTTC	CASSQDLSDSYGYTF
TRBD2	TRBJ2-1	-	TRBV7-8	TGTGCCAGCAGCTTAACTCGGAGCGGGACTGTCGAGCAGTTCTTC	CASSLTRSGTVEQFF
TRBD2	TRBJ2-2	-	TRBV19	TGTGCCAGTAGTATGGTGGGACTAGCGGGGGGGAACACCGGGGAGCTGTTTTTT	CASSMVGLAGGNTGELFF
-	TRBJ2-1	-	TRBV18	TGTGCCAGCTCACCGGTGGGGGCCAATGAGCAGTTCTTC	CASSPVGANEQFF